Listed here are 17 T cell receptor beta chains from one sample, sequenced in a study of cytomegalovirus exposure and HLA in healthy donors. Vbeta (60) and Jbeta (13) primers were used in the PCR. The method was immunoSEQ multiplex PCR; TCRdb's version includes in-frame clones alone and lacks a portion of them. The table lists around 180,000 clones, about three quarters of them singletons. Material: PBMCs. These receptors came from a girl aged 5-17 years in good health and CMV-seronegative.

The chain links TRBV6-5 to TRBJ2-1; possibly TRBD1 for D (5 bases). Germline V gene lookup returns CDR1 MNHEY and CDR2 SVGAGI. Trimming pared 2 bases from V and 8 bases from J, leaving 13 bases between. The CDR3 spans 14 residues. CDR3 loop: CASSYTGGIDEQFF. Written as DNA, the CDR3 is TGTGCCAGCAGTTACACAGGTGGGATCGATGAGCAGTTCTTC.

J is TRBJ1-1 and V is TRBV6-6, with 8 bases matching TRBD1. Germline assignment: CDR1 MNHNY and CDR2 SVGAGI (reference sequence). J was trimmed by 3 bases and V by 5 bases; bases with no gene match: 5. The CDR3 has 14 residues. In DNA form, the CDR3 reads TGTGCCAGCAGTAATGGACAGGGAGACACTGAAGCTTTCTTT. Translating it yields CASSNGQGDTEAFF.

The J gene is TRBJ1-4, the V gene TRBV5-1; 9 bases match TRBD1. Germline trimming cut 2 bases from V and 6 bases from J; bases unmatched to any gene: 8. The CDR3 length is 16 residues. Looked up from germline, CDR1 is SGHRS and CDR2 is YFSETQ. Here the CDR3 DNA reads TGCGCCAGCAGCTTTCGGTTACAGGGGGCTGATGAAAAACTGTTTTTT. It yields the protein CASSFRLQGADEKLFF.

The chain uses TRBV9 and TRBJ2-7; TRBD1 matches at 8 bases. V lost 3 bases to trimming and J lost 7 bases; unmatched junction nucleotides: 9. The CDR3 covers 14 residues. The germline gives CDR1 SGDLS, CDR2 YYNGEE. For the CDR3, the DNA is TGTGCCAGCAGCGAGAACAGGGGGTCCGGGGAGCAGTACTTC. It translates to CASSENRGSGEQYF.

This clone was counted a single time. The rearrangement uses TRBV9 and TRBJ2-5; TRBD2 agrees at 11 bases. V trimming: 3 bases; J trimming: 3 bases; junction bases outside the gene matches: 10. From germline, CDR1 is SGDLS and CDR2 YYNGEE. The CDR3 totals 17 residues. The chain's CDR3 is CASSAGASGGREETQYF. CDR3 DNA sequence: TGTGCCAGCAGCGCGGGGGCTAGCGGGGGGCGAGAAGAGACCCAGTACTTC.

This clone has only one observation. V and J are TRBV30 and TRBJ2-5, with TRBD1 matching over 8 bases. From germline, CDR1 is GTSNPN and CDR2 SVGIG (reference sequence). V shed 4 bases and J 6 bases; nucleotides not matched to a gene: 7. The CDR3 is 13 amino acids. DNA for the CDR3: TGTGCCTGGACTCACGACAGGGGAAAGACCCAGTACTTC. Translated, it gives CAWTHDRGKTQYF.

This clone was observed once. The chain couples TRBV4-1 to TRBJ2-7, with 9 nucleotides matching TRBD1. The trim removed 3 bases at V and 1 base at J, leaving 4 bases unmatched. CDR1 MGHRA and CDR2 YSYEKL come from the germline V gene. This CDR3 region has 15 residues. The CDR3 sequence: CASSQDRGVSYEQYF. The CDR3 nucleotides are TGCGCCAGCAGCCAGGACAGGGGAGTATCCTACGAGCAGTACTTC.

This clone appeared a single time. Here the CDR3 reads CASSVNRVDYGYTF. The CDR3 DNA reads as TGTGCCAGCAGCGTAAACAGGGTGGACTATGGCTACACCTTC. The rearrangement links TRBV7-8 to TRBJ1-2; a weak D match, TRBD1 (6 bases). V lost 5 bases, J lost 3 bases, and 13 bases lay in between. The CDR3 consists of 14 residues. CDR1 SGHVS and CDR2 FQNEAQ come from the germline V gene.

The V call is TRBV2, the J call TRBJ2-1; D is ambiguous. Between the trimmed V and J ends, which lost 6 bases and 6 bases, there was a span of 12 bases. The germline CDR1 and CDR2 sequences are SNHLY and FYNNEI. CDR3 size: 13 residues. DNA of the CDR3: TGTGCCAGCAGGCGCCCAATAAGCAATGAGCAGTTCTTC. It specifies CASRRPISNEQFF.

This clone occurred a few times. V and J are TRBV5-1 and TRBJ2-5, with D maybe TRBD2 (5 bases). Germline assignment: CDR1 SGHRS and CDR2 YFSETQ. V gave up 4 bases and J gave up 3 bases, with 10 bases separating them. The CDR3 is 13 amino acids. CDR3 nucleotides: TGCGCCAGCAGCCCTTCCGGGGAAGAGACCCAGTACTTC. Encoded protein: CASSPSGEETQYF. The variable domain in full, completed from reference TRBV5-1 and TRBJ2-5, reads KAGVTQTPRYLIKTRGQQVTLSCSPISGHRSVSWYQQTPGQGLQFLFEYFSETQRNKGNFPGRFSGRQFSNSRSEMNVSTLELGDSALYLCASSPSGEETQYFGPGTRLLVL.

V gene TRBV11-2 combines with J gene TRBJ2-1; D ambiguous. Germline V gene sequence: CDR1 SGHAT, CDR2 FQNNGV. There are 14 residues in the CDR3. Trimming took 2 bases from V and 7 from J, leaving 12 bases between them. The CDR3 DNA reads as TGTGCCAGCAGCTTACTTTATAGCAGAAATGAGCAGTTCTTC. This translates into CASSLLYSRNEQFF.

The chain joins TRBV7-2 to TRBJ2-5; D gene unclear. The J call may be incorrect, as the DNA end agrees better with TRBJ2-7. This CDR3 is built from 13 residues. Germline CDR1 is SGHTA and CDR2 is FQGNSA. The CDR3 DNA follows: TGTGCCAGCAGCTTAGTTCTTACCTACGAGCAGTACTTC. Amino acid sequence: CASSLVLTYEQYF.

V is TRBV27 and J is TRBJ1-4; D might be TRBD1 (5 bases). Germline V gene sequence: CDR1 MNHEY, CDR2 SMNVEV (reference sequence). V was clipped by 5 bases and J by 10 bases, with 8 bases between them. This CDR3 has 11 residues. CDR3: CASSTGGKLFF. CDR3 nucleotide sequence: TGTGCCAGCAGTACGGGGGGAAAACTGTTTTTT.

This chain uses TRBV5-4 with TRBJ1-1, with 10 bases aligning to TRBD1. The trim removed 4 bases at V and 2 bases at J, leaving 5 bases unmatched. CDR3 length: 15 residues. Germline V gene data show CDR1 as SGHNT and CDR2 as YYREEE (reference sequence). CDR3 sequence reads: CASSGWTGGNTEAFF. In DNA, the CDR3 is TGTGCCAGCAGCGGTTGGACAGGGGGAAACACTGAAGCTTTCTTT.

The CDR3 region is CAISDPQGLAGAQSNEQFF. The CDR3 region has the DNA TGTGCCATCAGTGATCCTCAGGGACTAGCGGGGGCTCAATCCAATGAGCAGTTCTTC. The chain carries TRBV10-3 and TRBJ2-1; 14 bases line up with TRBD2. The CDR3 extends over 19 amino acids. The junction had 13 bases not matched to a gene; V was cut back by 3 bases and J by 6 bases. In germline, CDR1 is ENHRY, CDR2 SYGVKD.

J is TRBJ1-1 and V is TRBV5-1, with 7 nucleotides matching TRBD1. Germline loops: CDR1 SGHRS, CDR2 YFSETQ. V was pared by 7 bases and J by 0 bases, with 3 bases of the junction left unmatched. The CDR3 length is 13 residues. CDR3 loop: CASVGQLNTEAFF. In DNA, the CDR3 is TGCGCCAGCGTGGGACAGCTGAACACTGAAGCTTTCTTT.

The chain links TRBV5-1 to TRBJ1-5; D gene unclear. The CDR3 sequence is 15 residues long. CDR1 is SGHRS and CDR2 is YFSETQ in the germline V gene. V gave up 0 bases and J gave up 6 bases, with 13 bases separating them. CDR3 region: CASSLGTTEGQPQHF. The CDR3 coding sequence is TGCGCCAGCAGCTTGGGGACCACCGAGGGTCAGCCCCAGCATTTT.